Below are 26 T cell receptor beta chains sequenced from a single sample in a study of Ad26.COV2.S vaccination and SARS-CoV-2 variants. This table comes from immunoSEQ multiplex PCR, and its TCRdb copy is limited to in-frame clones, with some not included. The sample shows around 450,000 clones, 89% of them seen only once. As to treatment: around 19 received Ad26.COV2.S at low or high dose, single or two shots; several received placebo; per-sample allocation not given. On day 63 after the first injection, vaccine and placebo recipients gave samples. The material sequenced was peripheral blood, taken in a trial of Ad26.COV2.S vaccine versus placebo. Source of these receptors: a person aged 18 to 59 who received the Ad26.COV2.S COVID-19 vaccine or a placebo.

This clone was observed a handful of times. This chain connects TRBV7-2 to TRBJ1-2, with a tentative D call TRBD1 (6 bases). Germline CDR1 is SGHTA and CDR2 is FQGNSA. V was trimmed by 4 bases and J by 6 bases, leaving 18 bases between them. This CDR3 region has 15 residues. Here the CDR3 reads CASSSNRAGFHGYTF. As DNA, the CDR3 is TGTGCCAGCAGCTCAAACAGGGCAGGATTTCATGGCTACACCTTC. The full variable domain, with the rest looked up from reference TRBV7-2 and TRBJ1-2, is GAGVSQSPSNKVTEKGKDVELRCDPISGHTALYWYRQSLGQGLEFLIYFQGNSAPDKSGLPSDRFSAERTGGSVSTLTIQRTQQEDSAVYLCASSSNRAGFHGYTFGSGTRLTVV.

This chain joins TRBV12-3 or TRBV12-4 and TRBJ1-5; no reliable D call. The CDR3 has 13 amino acids. The germline V and J ends were trimmed by 3 bases and 9 bases, with 12 bases remaining between them. The CDR3 loop is CASSFGLPRPQHF. As DNA, the CDR3 is TGTGCCAGCAGTTTCGGCCTTCCTAGGCCCCAGCATTTT.

The genes are TRBV7-8 and TRBJ1-3; the match to TRBD1 covers 9 bases. The CDR3 is 16 amino acids. V shed 2 bases, J shed 4 bases, and the junction held 6 bases outside the gene matches. Germline loops: CDR1 SGHVS, CDR2 FQNEAQ. CDR3 loop: CASSLQQGALGNTIYF. CDR3 bases: TGTGCCAGCAGCTTACAACAGGGGGCGCTCGGAAACACCATATATTTT.

Note on this clone: Other DNA sequences in the same sample also yield this CDR3. The chain employs TRBV29-1 and TRBJ1-3; no reliable D call. Germline lookup yields CDR1 SQVTM and CDR2 ANQGSEA. This CDR3 region has 13 residues. V was shortened by 4 bases and J by 0 bases, with 7 bases between the two germline ends. CDR3 sequence reads: CSVVVSSGNTIYF. CDR3 nucleotide sequence: TGCAGCGTTGTGGTGAGCTCTGGAAACACCATATATTTT.

This clone has only one observation. The chain employs TRBV5-4 and TRBJ2-3; D remains ambiguous. V was shortened by 2 bases and J by 4 bases, with 11 bases between the two germline ends. CDR3 length: 14 amino acids. Germline V gene lookup returns CDR1 SGHNT and CDR2 YYREEE (reference sequence). DNA for the CDR3: TGTGCCAGCAGCTTAGTAAGTCTGTCAGATACGCAGTATTTT. Its translation is CASSLVSLSDTQYF. Drawing the rest from reference TRBV5-4 and TRBJ2-3, the complete variable domain is ETGVTQSPTHLIKTRGQQVTLRCSSQSGHNTVSWYQQALGQGPQFIFQYYREEENGRGNFPPRFSGLQFPNYSSELNVNALELDDSALYLCASSLVSLSDTQYFGPGTRLTVL.

This chain joins TRBV6-6 and TRBJ1-2; 10 positions match TRBD1. V was pared by 6 bases and J by 4 bases, with 11 bases of the junction left unmatched. The CDR3 is 16 amino acids. Germline CDR1 MNHNY, CDR2 SVGAGI (reference sequence). Here the CDR3 DNA reads TGTGCCAGCAGCCACCGGGACAGGGGACAGGGCTATGGCTACACCTTC. Protein: CASSHRDRGQGYGYTF.

This clone was seen a few times. The chain joins TRBV5-8 to TRBJ1-5; D is unclear. The CDR3 runs to 13 residues. The germline V and J ends were trimmed by 2 bases and 6 bases, with 9 bases remaining between them. The germline gives CDR1 SGHTS, CDR2 YDEGEE. The CDR3 loop is CASSFIRLQPQHF. The CDR3 coding sequence is TGTGCCAGCAGCTTTATTAGACTTCAGCCCCAGCATTTT. The full variable domain, rest sourced from reference TRBV5-8 and TRBJ1-5, is EAGVTQSPTHLIKTRGQQATLRCSPISGHTSVYWYQQALGLGLQFLLWYDEGEERNRGNFPPRFSGRQFPNYSSELNVNALELEDSALYLCASSFIRLQPQHFGDGTRLSIL.

This chain links TRBV9 with TRBJ2-3; 10 nucleotides line up with TRBD2. Germline-derived CDR1 and CDR2 are SGDLS and YYNGEE. The trim removed 0 bases at V and 3 bases at J, leaving 7 bases unmatched. The CDR3 has 17 residues. The CDR3 DNA is TGTGCCAGCAGCGTAGACCATAGCGGGAGGCCGACAGATACGCAGTATTTT. Translated, it gives CASSVDHSGRPTDTQYF.

V gene TRBV5-4 combines with J gene TRBJ1-2; a possible D gene is TRBD1 (6 bases). Between the trimmed V and J ends, which lost 5 bases and 4 bases, there was a span of 15 bases. Germline V gene data show CDR1 as SGHNT and CDR2 as YYREEE (reference sequence). The length of the CDR3 is 14 residues. Here the CDR3 DNA reads TGTGCCAGCAGTCCTGACAGGTCCGGCTATGGCTACACCTTC. Encoded protein: CASSPDRSGYGYTF.

The rearrangement uses TRBV6-5 and TRBJ1-3; TRBD1 might be the D (5 bases). This CDR3 region has 14 residues. V gave up 4 bases and J gave up 1 base, with 8 bases separating them. Per germline, CDR1 MNHEY and CDR2 SVGAGI. The CDR3 DNA reads TGTGCCAGCAGTTTCGACAGATCTGGAAACACCATATATTTT. It translates to CASSFDRSGNTIYF.

J is TRBJ1-6 and V is TRBV2; tentative D call: TRBD1 (5 bases). The V gene's germline CDR1 is SNHLY and CDR2 FYNNEI. The CDR3 length is 16 residues. The V gene lost 7 bases and the J gene lost 2 bases, with 15 bases spanning the gap. CDR3 loop: CASNSQGHTYNSPLHF. The CDR3 nucleotides are TGTGCCAGCAATTCTCAAGGACACACCTATAATTCACCCCTCCACTTT. Variable domain in full (rest from reference TRBV2 and TRBJ1-6): EPEVTQTPSHQVTQMGQEVILRCVPISNHLYFYWYRQILGQKVEFLVSFYNNEISEKSEIFDDQFSVERPDGSNFTLKIRSTKLEDSAMYFCASNSQGHTYNSPLHFGNGTRLTVT.

The chain combines TRBV9 with TRBJ2-5, with D tentatively TRBD2 (6 bases). CDR3 length: 15 residues. V was clipped by 4 bases and J by 5 bases, with 18 bases between them. CDR1 SGDLS and CDR2 YYNGEE come from the germline V gene. The CDR3 here is CASSPAGGELETQYF. The CDR3 DNA reads as TGTGCCAGCAGCCCTGCCGGCGGGGAATTGGAGACCCAGTACTTC.

V is TRBV28 and J is TRBJ1-1; D ambiguous. The CDR3 spans 14 residues. Trimming removed 4 bases at V and 2 bases at J, with 11 bases between. Germline lookup yields CDR1 MDHEN and CDR2 SYDVKM. CDR3 DNA sequence: TGTGCCAGCAGTTCTGGCGGCCGAAACACTGAAGCTTTCTTT. It encodes CASSSGGRNTEAFF.

CDR3 region: CASSQGAHTQYF. In DNA form, the CDR3 reads TGTGCCAGCAGCCAGGGGGCGCATACGCAGTATTTT. The chain has TRBV3-1 (or the pseudogene TRBV3-2) and TRBJ2-3, with a tentative D call TRBD1 (6 bases). Germline assignment: CDR1 LGHDT and CDR2 YNNKEL (reference sequence). V lost 3 bases and J 7 bases, leaving 8 bases between the germline ends. The CDR3 loop spans 12 amino acids.

The chain employs TRBV15 and TRBJ2-1; 7 bases fit TRBD2. The V gene's germline CDR1 is LNHNV and CDR2 YYDKDF (reference sequence). CDR3 length: 12 residues. Trimming at V came to 5 bases and at J to 16 bases, leaving 11 bases not matched to a gene. The CDR3 nucleotides read TGTGCCACCAGCGAATGGGAGGGAGGGGAATTCTTC. It encodes CATSEWEGGEFF.

For the CDR3, the DNA is TGTGCCAGCAGCACACGGGACAGGACTAATGAAAAACTGTTTTTT. Its translation is CASSTRDRTNEKLFF. The chain combines TRBV5-4 with TRBJ1-4, with TRBD1 matching over 8 bases. The length of the CDR3 is 15 residues. The germline gives CDR1 SGHNT, CDR2 YYREEE (reference sequence). The trim removed 4 bases at V and 2 bases at J, leaving 4 bases unmatched.

The rearrangement links TRBV6-6 to TRBJ1-5; D not certain. From germline, CDR1 is MNHNY and CDR2 SVGAGI (reference sequence). V lost 4 bases and J lost 6, with 10 bases in between. There are 13 residues in the CDR3. Written as DNA, the CDR3 is TGTGCCAGCAGTTTTGGAGTGGGTCAGCCCCAGCATTTT. Protein: CASSFGVGQPQHF.

The chain employs TRBV5-5 and TRBJ1-1; D gene unclear. V was trimmed by 1 base and J by 3 bases, leaving 7 bases between them. The germline V gene has CDR1 SGHKS and CDR2 YYEKEE (reference sequence). The length of the CDR3 is 13 residues. In DNA, the CDR3 is TGTGCCAGCAGCTTGTGGGAGGACACTGAAGCTTTCTTT. It is translated as CASSLWEDTEAFF.

The V call is TRBV20-1, the J call TRBJ1-4, with a weak D call TRBD1 (6 bases). CDR3 length: 15 residues. Germline CDR1 reads DFQATT; CDR2 reads SNEGSKA (reference sequence). With 3 bases removed from V and 8 bases from J, the gap between germline ends came to 19 bases. Here the CDR3 reads CSASYPPLGGEKLFF. CDR3 nucleotides: TGCAGTGCTAGTTATCCGCCTTTAGGGGGAGAAAAACTGTTTTTT.

On this clone itself: At the DNA level, this CDR3 is encoded by other sequences in the same sample as well. V and J are TRBV6-5 and TRBJ1-2; a weak D match, TRBD1 (5 bases). The V gene's germline CDR1 is MNHEY and CDR2 SVGAGI. CDR3 length equals 12 residues. Trimming pared 8 bases from V and 2 bases from J, leaving 9 bases between. CDR3 bases: TGTGCCAGCCAGGGAGAGAACTATGGCTACACCTTC. Translated: CASQGENYGYTF.

The chain combines TRBV24-1 with TRBJ2-1; 13 bases align to TRBD2. This CDR3 is built from 15 residues. V shed 3 bases, J shed 11 bases, and the junction held 6 bases outside the gene matches. The germline V gene has CDR1 KGHDR and CDR2 SFDVKD. In DNA form, the CDR3 reads TGTGCCACCAGTGATGTACTAGCGGGGGGGGTTCAGCAGTTCTTC. Protein sequence: CATSDVLAGGVQQFF.

This clone was picked up a small number of times. The chain couples TRBV5-5 to TRBJ1-6; 9 bases align to TRBD1. The CDR3 contains 13 residues. In germline, CDR1 is SGHKS, CDR2 YYEKEE (reference sequence). Trimming removed 3 bases from V and 16 bases from J; junction bases left unmatched: 8. CDR3: CASSSPGQGILHF. The CDR3, as DNA: TGTGCCAGCAGCTCCCCGGGACAGGGAATTCTCCACTTT.

The chain uses TRBV4-2 and TRBJ2-7; a weak D match, TRBD1 (5 bases). Trimming left V 1 base short and J 5 bases short, with 9 bases between. Per the germline V gene, CDR1 is LGHNA and CDR2 is YNFKEQ. The CDR3 has 13 amino acids. DNA for the CDR3: TGTGCCAGCAGCCAAGCTCAGGGAAACGAGCAGTACTTC. Protein sequence: CASSQAQGNEQYF.

The chain has TRBV11-3 and TRBJ2-4, with D possibly being TRBD1 or TRBD2 (5 bases each). Between the trimmed V and J ends, which lost 2 bases and 8 bases, there was a span of 19 bases. The germline V gene encodes CDR1 SGHNT and CDR2 YENEEA. The CDR3 extends over 16 amino acids. Written as DNA, the CDR3 is TGTGCCAGCAGCTTATCTTACGGGGCGTACGCGGACATTCAGTACTTC. Translated, it gives CASSLSYGAYADIQYF.

This chain links TRBV28 with TRBJ2-7, with 8 positions matching TRBD2. Germline CDR1 MDHEN, CDR2 SYDVKM. This CDR3 is 12 amino acids long. CDR3 sequence (DNA): TGTGCAGCAGCCGGGGGGGCCTACGAGCAGTACTTC. Translating gives CAAAGGAYEQYF. The entire variable domain, with the rest obtained from reference TRBV28 and TRBJ2-7, is as follows: DVKVTQSSRYLVKRTGEKVFLECVQDMDHENMFWYRQDPGLGLRLIYFSYDVKMKEKGDIPEGYSVSREKKERFSLILESASTNQTSMYLCAAAGGAYEQYFGPGTRLTVT.

V usage is TRBV19 and J usage is TRBJ1-2; 7 bases are a match to TRBD1. CDR3 length equals 14 residues. Germline assignment: CDR1 LNHDA and CDR2 SQIVND (reference sequence). V trimming: 5 bases; J trimming: 7 bases; junction bases outside the gene matches: 10. CDR3 DNA sequence: TGTGCCAGTAGTCCGCGGACAGGCCCCGGTGGCTACACCTTC. This sequence encodes CASSPRTGPGGYTF.